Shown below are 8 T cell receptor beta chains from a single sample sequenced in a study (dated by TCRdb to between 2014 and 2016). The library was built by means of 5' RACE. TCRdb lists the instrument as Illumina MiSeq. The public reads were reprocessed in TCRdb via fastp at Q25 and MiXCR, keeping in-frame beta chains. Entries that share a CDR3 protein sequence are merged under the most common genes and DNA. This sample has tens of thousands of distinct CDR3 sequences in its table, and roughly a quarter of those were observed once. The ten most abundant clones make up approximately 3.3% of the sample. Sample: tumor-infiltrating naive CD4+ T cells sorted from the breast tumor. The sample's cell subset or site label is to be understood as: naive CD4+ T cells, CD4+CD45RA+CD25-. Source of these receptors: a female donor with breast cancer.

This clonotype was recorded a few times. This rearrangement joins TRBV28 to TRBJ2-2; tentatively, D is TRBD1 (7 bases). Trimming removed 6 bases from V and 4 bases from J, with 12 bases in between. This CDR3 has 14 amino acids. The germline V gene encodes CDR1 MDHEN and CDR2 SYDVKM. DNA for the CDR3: TGTGCCAGCAGAGGAGGGGGCTTCACCGGGGAGCTGTTTTTT. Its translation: CASRGGGFTGELFF.

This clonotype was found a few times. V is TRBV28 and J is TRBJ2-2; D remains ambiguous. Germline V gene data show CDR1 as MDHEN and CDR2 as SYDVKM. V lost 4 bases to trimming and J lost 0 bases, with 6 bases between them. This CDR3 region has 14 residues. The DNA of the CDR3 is TGTGCCAGCAGTTCGACTCCGAACACCGGGGAGCTGTTTTTT. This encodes CASSSTPNTGELFF.

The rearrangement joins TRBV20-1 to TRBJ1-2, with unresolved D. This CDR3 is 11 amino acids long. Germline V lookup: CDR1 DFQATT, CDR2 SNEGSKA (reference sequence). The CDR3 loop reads CGAVGLYGYTF. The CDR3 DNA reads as TGCGGCGCAGTGGGCCTTTATGGCTACACCTTC.

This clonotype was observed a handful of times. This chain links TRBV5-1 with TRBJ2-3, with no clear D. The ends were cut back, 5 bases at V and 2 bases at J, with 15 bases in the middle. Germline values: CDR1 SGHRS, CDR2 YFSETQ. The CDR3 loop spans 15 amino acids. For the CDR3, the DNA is TGCGCCAGCAGGACCGCCGGAGTCGACACAGATACGCAGTATTTT. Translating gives CASRTAGVDTDTQYF. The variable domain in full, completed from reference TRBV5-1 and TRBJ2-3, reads KAGVTQTPRYLIKTRGQQVTLSCSPISGHRSVSWYQQTPGQGLQFLFEYFSETQRNKGNFPGRFSGRQFSNSRSEMNVSTLELGDSALYLCASRTAGVDTDTQYFGPGTRLTVL.

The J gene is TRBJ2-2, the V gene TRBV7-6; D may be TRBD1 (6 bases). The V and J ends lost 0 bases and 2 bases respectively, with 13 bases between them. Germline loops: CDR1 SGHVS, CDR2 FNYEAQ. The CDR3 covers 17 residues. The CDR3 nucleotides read TGTGCCAGCAGCTTAGCGGACAGAGTAGACAACACCGGGGAGCTGTTTTTT. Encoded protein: CASSLADRVDNTGELFF.

The CDR3 DNA reads TGCGCCAGCAGCCAAGCCGAGAAGGAATACACCATATATTTT. It codes for CASSQAEKEYTIYF. The chain carries TRBV4-1 and TRBJ1-3, with D unresolved. Trimming removed 1 base from V and 8 bases from J, with 12 bases in between. Per the germline V gene, CDR1 is MGHRA and CDR2 is YSYEKL. The CDR3 is 14 residues long.

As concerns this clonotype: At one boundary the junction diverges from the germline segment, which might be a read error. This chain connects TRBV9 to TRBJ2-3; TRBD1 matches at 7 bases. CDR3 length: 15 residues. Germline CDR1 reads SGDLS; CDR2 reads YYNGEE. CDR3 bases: TGTGTCAGCAGCGTAGTTGTAGGGGGCTATGATACGCAGTATTTT. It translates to CVSSVVVGGYDTQYF.

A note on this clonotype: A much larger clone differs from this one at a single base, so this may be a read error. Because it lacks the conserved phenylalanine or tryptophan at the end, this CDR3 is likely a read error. The CDR3 DNA follows: TGCAGTGCTAAGCGGGGGGATCAGCCCCAGCATATT. This sequence encodes CSAKRGDQPQHI. The rearrangement joins TRBV20-1 to TRBJ1-5; tentatively, D is TRBD1 (5 bases). V dropped 4 bases and J dropped 5 bases, with 9 bases sitting between them. This CDR3 is 12 amino acids long. Germline assignment: CDR1 DFQATT and CDR2 SNEGSKA (reference sequence).